The subject of this entry is one T cell receptor beta chain. The entry originates in a study of identical twins. The CDR3 spans 15 residues. Per the germline V gene, CDR1 is SGHRS and CDR2 is YFSETQ. V dropped 1 base and J dropped 1 base, with 11 bases sitting between them. Template switching added a universal primer site; cDNA carried unique molecular identifiers. Each CDR3 protein is one row after TCRdb ran MiXCR on the 5' RACE reads. The sample lists 450,000 to 500,000 distinct CDR3 sequences, 14% occurring once. In addition, the sample was reused for a study of yellow fever vaccine responses in identical twins.

Input material: CD4+ T cells sorted from blood. The J gene is TRBJ2-5, the V gene TRBV5-1; a possible D gene is TRBD2 (6 bases). This clonotype was obtained from a woman aged 18-29 years in good health. The CDR3 DNA is TGCGCCAGCAGCTTGCGCCGGGAGACCCAAGAGACCCAGTACTTC. It translates to CASSLRRETQETQYF.